These T cell receptor beta chains were read from a single sample in a study of T cell responses to AZD1222 COVID-19 vaccine. Data came from immunoSEQ multiplex PCR; TCRdb stores just in-frame clones and leaves some out. In the table there are 85,000 to 110,000 clones, about 87% of which are singletons. The specimen was peripheral blood, collected on day 0 of AZD1222 vaccination. All receptors derive from an adult in good health. CDR3s include the opening cysteine and the closing phenylalanine or tryptophan. The order of the fields is clone size, V gene, D gene, J gene, CDR3 DNA, CDR3 protein. The D gene is left open where the match is weak. Clone size is stated in some rows and not others, as once, few, many or a class when expanded.

>-|TRBV7-2|-|TRBJ2-5
TGTGCCAGCAGCTCCGTCCAAGAGACCCAGTACTTC
CASSSVQETQYF
>-|TRBV5-1|TRBD2|TRBJ2-5
TGCGCCAGCAGCTCGGGGGGGACTAGCGACCAAGAGACCCAGTACTTC
CASSSGGTSDQETQYF
>-|TRBV25-1|-|TRBJ1-5
TGTGCCAGCAGCGGCGGATACGGACCTAGCAATCAGCCCCAGCATTTT
CASSGGYGPSNQPQHF
>-|TRBV3-1/TRBV3-2|-|TRBJ1-2
TGTGCCAGCAGCACAGGTAACTATGGCTACACCTTC
CASSTGNYGYTF
>-|TRBV14|TRBD2|TRBJ2-3
TGTGCCAGCAGCCGGACTAGCGAAGACACAGATACGCAGTATTTT
CASSRTSEDTDTQYF
>-|TRBV10-3|TRBD1|TRBJ1-4
TGTGCCATCAGTGATCATAGTAAACAGGGGGGTGAAAAACTGTTTTTT
CAISDHSKQGGEKLFF
>-|TRBV7-9|-|TRBJ1-1
TGTGCCAGCAGCTCCATTGGACAGTCGAAAACTGAAGCTTTCTTT
CASSSIGQSKTEAFF
>-|TRBV30|-|TRBJ1-5
TGTGCCTGGAGTGTAAATATAGGGCTTCAGCCCCAGCATTTT
CAWSVNIGLQPQHF
>-|TRBV5-1|-|TRBJ2-2
TGCGCCAGCAGCCCCGACGTAAATCTGAACGGCGGGGAGCTGTTTTTT
CASSPDVNLNGGELFF
>-|TRBV2|-|TRBJ1-6
TGTGCCAGCAGGGATAATTCACCCCTCCACTTT
CASRDNSPLHF
>once|TRBV6-4|TRBD1|TRBJ2-3
TGTGCCAGCAGTGTCTCCCACAGGGGGCCAACAGATACGCAGTATTTT
CASSVSHRGPTDTQYF
>-|TRBV11-2|-|TRBJ1-4
TGTGCCAGCAGCTCCCGAACGGGGTCTGTAACGACTAATGAAAAACTGTTTTTT
CASSSRTGSVTTNEKLFF
>-|TRBV19|-|TRBJ1-1
TGTGCCAGTAGCGCAGAGGTAGGTGGTGAAGCTTTCTTT
CASSAEVGGEAFF
>once|TRBV9|-|TRBJ2-5
TGTGCCAGCAGCGTTCGGAGCGATGAAGAGACCCAGTACTTC
CASSVRSDEETQYF
>-|TRBV7-3|TRBD2|TRBJ2-3
TGTGCCAGCAGCCAAGGACTAGCGGGGGAACCCACAGATACGCAGTATTTT
CASSQGLAGEPTDTQYF
>-|TRBV6-7|-|TRBJ2-1
-
CASSSSGVLYNEQFF